The 23 T cell receptor beta chains given below trace back to one sample, sequenced in a study of blood T cell repertoires in COVID-19. Sequencing was performed with immunoSEQ multiplex PCR; in TCRdb, only in-frame clones are kept and a portion is missing. The sample records about 360,000 clones, 81% being singletons. Input material: peripheral blood. All receptors come from a human donor with acute or convalescent COVID-19. The donor label of this sample is uncertain.

The genes are TRBV7-9 and TRBJ1-3; tentatively, D is TRBD1 (5 bases). Germline V lookup: CDR1 SEHNR, CDR2 FQNEAQ (reference sequence). This CDR3 is built from 17 residues. The CDR3 coding sequence is TGTGCAATCAGGGCAGTGGCTGAAGGTTGGTCTGGAAACACCATATATTTT. It translates to CAIRAVAEGWSGNTIYF.

The chain has TRBV3-1 (or the pseudogene TRBV3-2) and TRBJ2-2, with TRBD1 matching over 7 bases. Germline V lookup: CDR1 LGHDT, CDR2 YNNKEL (reference sequence). CDR3 length: 15 residues. V shed 5 bases, J shed 2 bases, and the junction held 5 bases outside the gene matches. The CDR3 DNA is TGTGCCAGCAGCACGGACAGGCTTAACACCGGGGAGCTGTTTTTT. Encoded protein: CASSTDRLNTGELFF.

In its sample, this clone was seen a few times. V usage is TRBV5-1 and J usage is TRBJ2-5; D perhaps matches TRBD2 (5 bases). This CDR3 contains 17 residues. V was trimmed by 4 bases and J by 5 bases, leaving 24 bases between them. Looked up from germline, CDR1 is SGHRS and CDR2 is YFSETQ. The CDR3 nucleotides are TGCGCCAGCAGCCCGGGAAGAGGTTTAATCTTAGGGGAGACCCAGTACTTC. As protein: CASSPGRGLILGETQYF.

This chain uses TRBV2 with TRBJ1-2, with 7 bases lining up with TRBD1. This CDR3 has 14 residues. Germline CDR1 and CDR2: SNHLY and FYNNEI. The junction had 7 bases not matched to a gene; V was cut back by 4 bases and J by 5 bases. DNA of the CDR3: TGTGCCAGCAGTGCCGCGGACAGGACTTATGGCTACACCTTC. Translated: CASSAADRTYGYTF.

The chain recombines TRBV30 with TRBJ1-2, with a weak D call TRBD1 (5 bases). The V end lost 4 bases, the J end lost 6 bases, and 18 bases lay between the germline ends. The CDR3 loop spans 14 amino acids. CDR1 and CDR2 (germline): GTSNPN, SVGIG (reference sequence). The CDR3 DNA sequence: TGTGCCTGGATCCACGGGGGGTATCGGGATGGCTACACCTTC. It codes for CAWIHGGYRDGYTF.

Concerning this clone: Compared with germline, one end of the junction differs, possibly owing to a read error. J is TRBJ2-2 and V is TRBV18; 7 positions match TRBD1. CDR3 length: 15 residues. CDR1 KGHSH and CDR2 LQKENI come from the germline V gene. The CDR3 region has the DNA TGTGCCAGCTCACTAGGGACAGAGACCACCAGGGAGCTGTTTTTT. Protein product: CASSLGTETTRELFF.

The chain couples TRBV5-4 to TRBJ1-4; possibly TRBD1 for D (5 bases). Per the germline V gene, CDR1 is SGHNT and CDR2 is YYREEE (reference sequence). The CDR3 covers 15 residues. V lost 0 bases, J lost 4 bases, and 10 bases lay in between. The CDR3 protein is CASSLGGVLNEKLFF. CDR3 nucleotide sequence: TGTGCCAGCAGCTTGGGGGGGGTTCTTAATGAAAAACTGTTTTTT. Full variable domain (missing parts from reference TRBV5-4 and TRBJ1-4): ETGVTQSPTHLIKTRGQQVTLRCSSQSGHNTVSWYQQALGQGPQFIFQYYREEENGRGNFPPRFSGLQFPNYSSELNVNALELDDSALYLCASSLGGVLNEKLFFGSGTQLSVL.

The genes are TRBV19 and TRBJ1-2; D call uncertain. The CDR3 is 13 residues long. Germline V gives CDR1 LNHDA, CDR2 SQIVND (reference sequence). The V end was cut by 6 bases, the J end by 5 bases, with 13 bases between. The CDR3 bases are TGTGCCAGTAGCGTACAGCCAAGGTATGGCTACACCTTC. Its translation: CASSVQPRYGYTF. The complete variable domain, with remaining parts taken from reference TRBV19 and TRBJ1-2, reads DGGITQSPKYLFRKEGQNVTLSCEQNLNHDAMYWYRQDPGQGLRLIYYSQIVNDFQKGDIAEGYSVSREKKESFPLTVTSAQKNPTAFYLCASSVQPRYGYTFGSGTRLTVV.

The chain joins TRBV5-1 to TRBJ2-3; 8 bases line up with TRBD2. J lost 2 bases, V lost 4 bases, and 12 bases had no gene match. Per germline, CDR1 SGHRS and CDR2 YFSETQ. The CDR3 has 17 residues. CDR3 DNA: TGCGCCAGCAGCCCCAGCCTCGGGGGGGCCTCCACAGATACGCAGTATTTT. This codes for CASSPSLGGASTDTQYF.

This clone was recorded once. J is TRBJ2-1 and V is TRBV7-2; TRBD1 matches at 8 bases. This CDR3 is 16 amino acids long. Germline-derived CDR1 and CDR2 are SGHTA and FQGNSA. Unmatched junction bases numbered 6, after V lost 1 base and J lost 4 bases. CDR3 coding DNA: TGTGCCAGCAGCTTAGAACCCGGGACAGGTTACAATGAGCAGTTCTTC. This translates into CASSLEPGTGYNEQFF. The full variable domain, with the rest looked up from reference TRBV7-2 and TRBJ2-1, is GAGVSQSPSNKVTEKGKDVELRCDPISGHTALYWYRQSLGQGLEFLIYFQGNSAPDKSGLPSDRFSAERTGGSVSTLTIQRTQQEDSAVYLCASSLEPGTGYNEQFFGPGTRLTVL.

Comment on this clone: Within the sample, other DNA sequences also encode this same CDR3. The rearrangement uses TRBV4-2 and TRBJ1-2, with TRBD1 matching over 8 bases. Trimming cost V 2 bases and J 8 bases; bases outside gene matches: 7. This CDR3 spans 14 amino acids. Germline CDR1 reads LGHNA; CDR2 reads YNFKEQ. The CDR3 bases are TGTGCCAGCAGCCAATCCAGGGGGCTAAGCGGCTACACCTTC. Its translation: CASSQSRGLSGYTF.

V gene TRBV5-5 combines with J gene TRBJ1-1, with D maybe TRBD1 (5 bases). The V and J ends lost 5 bases and 3 bases respectively, with 14 bases between them. Germline-derived CDR1 and CDR2 are SGHKS and YYEKEE (reference sequence). The CDR3 has 14 residues. The CDR3 loop is CASSLRQLDTEAFF. The CDR3 coding sequence is TGTGCCAGCAGTCTAAGACAGTTGGACACTGAAGCTTTCTTT.

Only a few counts were recorded for this clone. V gene TRBV5-5 combines with J gene TRBJ2-3; perhaps TRBD1 as D (5 bases). The CDR3 has 15 residues. V lost 0 bases, J lost 0 bases, and 8 bases lay in between. The V gene's germline CDR1 is SGHKS and CDR2 YYEKEE (reference sequence). Here the CDR3 reads CASSLDRLSTDTQYF. The CDR3 region has the DNA TGTGCCAGCAGCTTGGACAGGCTCAGCACAGATACGCAGTATTTT.

The chain joins TRBV14 to TRBJ1-5; 8 positions agree with TRBD1. The V gene's germline CDR1 is SGHDN and CDR2 FVKESK. After removal of 4 bases from V and 4 bases from J, the junction contained 24 bases not matched to a gene. There are 21 residues in the CDR3. The CDR3: CASSRGLRVEADRATNQPQHF. The CDR3 DNA follows: TGTGCCAGCAGCCGGGGTCTCCGAGTTGAGGCGGACAGGGCAACTAATCAGCCCCAGCATTTT.

The chain employs TRBV12-3 or TRBV12-4 and TRBJ2-3; D is ambiguous. CDR3 length: 11 amino acids. V lost 4 bases and J lost 10, with 9 bases in between. CDR3: CASSSLDPQYF. The CDR3 DNA reads TGTGCCAGCAGTTCCCTAGACCCGCAGTATTTT.

This clone has just one count. This sequence joins TRBV7-9 and TRBJ1-5, with 7 bases aligning to TRBD1. This CDR3 contains 15 residues. Per the germline V gene, CDR1 is SEHNR and CDR2 is FQNEAQ (reference sequence). The V segment lost 5 bases and the J segment 3 bases; nucleotides outside the gene matches: 7. In nucleotides, the CDR3 is TGTGCCAGCAGCCTGGGGGACAGCCTCAATCAGCCCCAGCATTTT. It encodes CASSLGDSLNQPQHF. Variable domain in full (rest from reference TRBV7-9 and TRBJ1-5): DTGVSQNPRHKITKRGQNVTFRCDPISEHNRLYWYRQTLGQGPEFLTYFQNEAQLEKSRLLSDRFSAERPKGSFSTLEIQRTEQGDSAMYLCASSLGDSLNQPQHFGDGTRLSIL.

The V call is TRBV7-9, the J call TRBJ2-7; maybe TRBD1 (5 bases). The CDR3 has 15 residues. CDR1 SEHNR and CDR2 FQNEAQ come from the germline V gene (reference sequence). V was clipped by 3 bases and J by 3 bases, with 15 bases between them. CDR3 amino acids: CASSFPARQGYEQYF. CDR3 coding DNA: TGTGCCAGCAGCTTTCCTGCTAGGCAGGGCTACGAGCAGTACTTC.

The chain uses TRBV4-2 and TRBJ2-1, with 8 bases lining up with TRBD2. The CDR3 is made up of 18 amino acids. J gave up 2 bases and V 0 bases, and 9 bases lay outside the gene matches. Germline assignment: CDR1 LGHNA and CDR2 YNFKEQ. CDR3 loop: CASSQEFGAGGPYNEQFF. CDR3 nucleotide sequence: TGTGCCAGCAGCCAAGAATTCGGGGCGGGGGGCCCCTACAATGAGCAGTTCTTC.

The sample holds a few counts of this clone. This chain uses TRBV10-3 with TRBJ1-2; unclear D gene. Trimming shortened V by 3 bases and J by 5 bases, and 13 bases separated the two germline ends. CDR3 length: 14 residues. Germline V gene lookup returns CDR1 ENHRY and CDR2 SYGVKD. CDR3: CAISDDTGGYGYTF. DNA of the CDR3: TGTGCCATCAGTGACGACACCGGAGGGTATGGCTACACCTTC.

This rearrangement joins TRBV5-1 to TRBJ1-1; D unresolved. Per germline, CDR1 SGHRS and CDR2 YFSETQ. V was cut by 5 bases and J by 7 bases, with 18 bases left in between. The CDR3 is 14 amino acids. In DNA, the CDR3 is TGCGCCAGCAGTTTGTTGAGCGGTCTAGATGAAGCTTTCTTT. Translated: CASSLLSGLDEAFF. The variable domain in full, with the rest retrieved from reference TRBV5-1 and TRBJ1-1, is KAGVTQTPRYLIKTRGQQVTLSCSPISGHRSVSWYQQTPGQGLQFLFEYFSETQRNKGNFPGRFSGRQFSNSRSEMNVSTLELGDSALYLCASSLLSGLDEAFFGQGTRLTVV.

This sequence joins TRBV5-6 and TRBJ2-5; 7 bases are shared with TRBD1. CDR3 length: 12 amino acids. J lost 1 base, V lost 7 bases, and 1 base had no gene match. The germline V gene has CDR1 SGHDT and CDR2 YYEEEE. The CDR3, as DNA: TGTGCCAGCGACAGGGCCCAAGAGACCCAGTACTTC. As protein: CASDRAQETQYF.

The chain recombines TRBV29-1 with TRBJ1-4; D is possibly TRBD1 (6 bases). V was clipped by 7 bases and J by 5 bases, with 17 bases between them. The CDR3 spans 14 residues. CDR1 is SQVTM and CDR2 is ANQGSEA in the germline V gene. CDR3: CSALEDSRNEKLFF. CDR3 nucleotides: TGCAGCGCTCTAGAGGACAGCCGCAATGAAAAACTGTTTTTT.

The gene calls are TRBV3-1 (or the pseudogene TRBV3-2) and TRBJ1-2; D uncertain. The CDR3 has 11 amino acids. Germline V gives CDR1 LGHDT, CDR2 YNNKEL (reference sequence). V gave up 1 base and J gave up 12 bases, with 9 bases separating them. The CDR3 DNA is TGTGCCAGCAGCCAAGGAGGTTTCCACACCTTC. Residues: CASSQGGFHTF.